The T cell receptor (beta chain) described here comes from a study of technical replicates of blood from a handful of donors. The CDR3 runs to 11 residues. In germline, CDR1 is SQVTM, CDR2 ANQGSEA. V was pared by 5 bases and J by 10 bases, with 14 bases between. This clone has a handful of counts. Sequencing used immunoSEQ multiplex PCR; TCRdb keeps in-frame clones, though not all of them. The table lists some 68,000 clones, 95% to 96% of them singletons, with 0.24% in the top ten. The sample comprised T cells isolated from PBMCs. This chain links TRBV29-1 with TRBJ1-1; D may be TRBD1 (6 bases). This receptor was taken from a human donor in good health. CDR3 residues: CSVTPSQGAFF. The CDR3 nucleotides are TGCAGCGTTACCCCCTCACAGGGAGCTTTCTTT. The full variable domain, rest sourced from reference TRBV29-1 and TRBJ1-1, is SAVISQKPSRDICQRGTSLTIQCQVDSQVTMMFWYRQQPGQSLTLIATANQGSEATYESGFVIDKFPISRPNLTFSTLTVSNMSPEDSSIYLCSVTPSQGAFFGQGTRLTVV.